This T cell receptor (beta chain) was found in a study of CD8 T cells in Susac syndrome. The CDR3 loop spans 12 amino acids. Per germline, CDR1 SGDLS and CDR2 YYNGEE. V shed 0 bases and J shed 10 bases, with 8 bases lying between them. Reverse transcription of roughly 0.5 to 1 ug RNA was carried out with random hexamers. The immunoSEQ assay covered 54 Vbeta and 13 Jbeta segments for CDR3. TCRdb called the immunoSEQ multiplex PCR reads again in MiXCR, with one record for every CDR3 protein. The sample records around 110,000 distinct CDR3 sequences, 90% to 95% being singletons. TCR beta sequencing was performed on blood CD8+ and CD4+ T cells.

The sample was CD8+ T cells from PBMCs. V gene TRBV9 combines with J gene TRBJ1-5; no definite D call. This TCR derives from a human donor with Susac syndrome. Here the CDR3 DNA reads TGTGCCAGCAGCGTAGTTGGCAAACCCCAGCATTTT. Its translation is CASSVVGKPQHF.